The rows below give T cell receptor beta chains drawn from one sample of a study of cytomegalovirus exposure and HLA in healthy donors. Data came from immunoSEQ multiplex PCR; TCRdb stores just in-frame clones and leaves some out. Of under 200,000 clones listed, roughly 80% are singletons. The specimen was PBMCs. The receptors were sampled from a girl aged 5 to 17 in good health and CMV-seropositive. The CDR3 runs from the conserved cysteine through the conserved F or W. The order of the fields is clone size, J gene, V gene, D gene, CDR3 DNA, CDR3 protein. D genes are given only for firm matches. Clone size is stated in some rows and not others, as once, few, many or a class when expanded.

NA | TRBJ2-1 | TRBV5-1 | TRBD2 | TGCGCCAGCAGCTTCGGACTAGCGGCTTACAATGAGCAGTTCTTC | CASSFGLAAYNEQFF
few | TRBJ2-1 | TRBV6-5 | NA | TGTGCCAGCAGTCAAAGAGTCCACTCCTACAATGAGCAGTTCTTC | CASSQRVHSYNEQFF
NA | TRBJ2-7 | TRBV18 | TRBD1 | TGTGCCAGCTCACCAGGACAGGTCTCCTACGAGCAGTACTTC | CASSPGQVSYEQYF
few | TRBJ1-2 | TRBV14 | TRBD1 | TGTGCCAGCAGCCACGGACAGGGCGCGAGGTTCACCTTC | CASSHGQGARFTF
NA | TRBJ2-5 | TRBV4-2 | NA | TGTGCCAGCAGCCAAGGGAGCGAGCGTGGTCCAGAGACCCAGTACTTC | CASSQGSERGPETQYF
NA | TRBJ2-3 | TRBV4-1 | TRBD2 | TGCGCCAGCAGCCGATTAGCGGGAGAGGGAGATACGCAGTATTTT | CASSRLAGEGDTQYF
few | TRBJ2-4 | TRBV5-1 | NA | TGCGCCAGCAGCTTGTTTGAACTCAGGGGTGGCATTCAGTACTTC | CASSLFELRGGIQYF
NA | TRBJ1-1 | TRBV5-1 | TRBD1 | TGCGCCAGCAGTCCGGACAGGGGGCGGACTGAAGCTTTCTTT | CASSPDRGRTEAFF
NA | TRBJ1-4 | TRBV15 | TRBD1 | TGTGCCACCAGCAGCCCGGGACAGGGGGATGAAAAACTGTTTTTT | CATSSPGQGDEKLFF
NA | TRBJ2-2 | TRBV5-1 | NA | TGCGCCAGCAGCTTGGCCGGGAAGAACACCGGGGAGCTGTTTTTT | CASSLAGKNTGELFF
NA | TRBJ1-1 | TRBV19 | TRBD1 | TGTGCCAGTAGTATGGAGGGGGCGCGTCCTGAAGCTTTCTTT | CASSMEGARPEAFF
NA | TRBJ2-5 | TRBV28 | NA | TGTGCCAGCAGTTTCCCCACAGGGCGCCAGTACTTC | CASSFPTGRQYF
few | TRBJ2-7 | TRBV11-2 | TRBD2 | TGTGCCAGCAGCTTAGAGAGCGGACTAGCGGGACGGGGTTCCAACGAGCAGTACTTC | CASSLESGLAGRGSNEQYF
NA | TRBJ2-1 | TRBV5-1 | TRBD2 | TGCGCCAGCAGCTTGGGGGGGCTAGCGGGATTGGTAGATGAGCAGTTCTTC | CASSLGGLAGLVDEQFF
NA | TRBJ2-1 | TRBV11-3 | TRBD1 | TGTGCCAGCAGCCCCTGGACAGGGGATAGCGATGAGCAGTTCTTC | CASSPWTGDSDEQFF
NA | TRBJ2-5 | TRBV7-9 | NA | TGTGCCAGCAGCTTATTGGTGACTAGTAATCGGGGGACCCAGTACTTC | CASSLLVTSNRGTQYF
NA | TRBJ1-1 | TRBV5-1 | TRBD1 | TGCGCCAGCAGGGAAGGGGGCGCATCGAACACTGAAGCTTTCTTT | CASREGGASNTEAFF
NA | TRBJ2-1 | TRBV5-4 | TRBD2 | TGTGCCAGCAGCTTGGGACTAGCGGTTGCCTACAATGAGCAGTTCTTC | CASSLGLAVAYNEQFF
NA | TRBJ2-3 | TRBV28 | TRBD1 | TGTGCCAGCAGTCCACAGGGGGCAGTGGCAGATACGCAGTATTTT | CASSPQGAVADTQYF
NA | TRBJ2-1 | TRBV28 | NA | TGTGCCAGCAGTTTTGGAGCGGTAATCCAGTTCTTC | CASSFGAVIQFF
NA | TRBJ1-3 | TRBV9 | TRBD1 | TGTGCCAGCAACGGCCAGGGGGCAACTGGAAACACCATATATTTT | CASNGQGATGNTIYF
NA | TRBJ2-1 | TRBV10-1 | TRBD2 | TGCGCCAGCAGTGAGTTCCGTCTAGCGGGAGGAAGCTCCTACAATGAGCAGTTCTTC | CASSEFRLAGGSSYNEQFF
NA | TRBJ1-1 | TRBV28 | NA | TGTGCCAGCAGCCCCCGGGGGTGGACTGAAGCTTTCTTT | CASSPRGWTEAFF